Presented here are 13 T cell receptor beta chains from one specimen sequenced in a study of T cell responses to AZD1222 COVID-19 vaccine. Sequencing used immunoSEQ multiplex PCR; TCRdb keeps in-frame clones, though not all of them. The sample lists under 150,000 clones, approximately 90% occurring once. The specimen comprised peripheral blood, sampled on day 0 of AZD1222 vaccination. The source is an adult in good health.

The chain links TRBV2 to TRBJ2-5, with 7 bases identical to TRBD2. Losses at the gene ends were 11 bases for V and 4 bases for J; bases not matched to a gene: 10. This CDR3 contains 13 residues. From germline, CDR1 is SNHLY and CDR2 FYNNEI. CDR3 in DNA: TGTGCCGCCCCCGGACTAGATGGAGAGACCCAGTACTTC. Its protein is CAAPGLDGETQYF.

V is TRBV10-3 and J is TRBJ2-5; D might be TRBD1 (6 bases). Germline V gene sequence: CDR1 ENHRY, CDR2 SYGVKD. V was clipped by 2 bases and J by 3 bases, with 7 bases between them. The CDR3 runs to 13 residues. The CDR3 reads CAISERDKETQYF. The CDR3 DNA follows: TGTGCCATCAGTGAGCGGGACAAAGAGACCCAGTACTTC.

This chain uses TRBV18 with TRBJ2-3; 8 bases are shared with TRBD1. The trim removed 6 bases at V and 6 bases at J, leaving 14 bases unmatched. The germline V gene encodes CDR1 KGHSH and CDR2 LQKENI. The CDR3 runs 16 residues. CDR3 in amino acids: CASSASGTGEWDTQYF. CDR3 bases: TGTGCCAGCTCGGCGTCCGGGACAGGAGAATGGGATACGCAGTATTTT.

This rearrangement joins TRBV20-1 to TRBJ2-1; no definite D call. The CDR3 runs 11 residues. The V end lost 5 bases, the J end lost 9 bases, and 11 bases lay between the germline ends. CDR1 and CDR2 from the germline V gene are DFQATT and SNEGSKA (reference sequence). CDR3 sequence (DNA): TGCAGTGCTGGGCCCGAGAGTGAGCAGTTCTTC. Residues: CSAGPESEQFF.

CDR3 DNA: TGTGCCAGTAGGGGACAGGACCAAGAGACCCAGTACTTC. It specifies CASRGQDQETQYF. The rearrangement links TRBV19 to TRBJ2-5, with TRBD1 matching over 8 bases. The CDR3 spans 13 residues. Germline CDR1 reads LNHDA; CDR2 reads SQIVND (reference sequence). The J segment lost 0 bases and the V segment lost 6 bases, leaving 0 bases of the junction unmatched.

This chain connects TRBV5-8 to TRBJ1-2; 8 bases agree with TRBD1. CDR3 length: 15 amino acids. The germline V gene encodes CDR1 SGHTS and CDR2 YDEGEE. Germline trimming cut 4 bases from V and 8 bases from J; bases unmatched to any gene: 13. The CDR3 bases are TGTGCCAGCAGCCCAAACGACAGGGGCGAAGGAGGCTACACCTTC. Protein product: CASSPNDRGEGGYTF.

This clone occurred once. The chain joins TRBV4-3 to TRBJ2-1, with D possibly being TRBD1 or TRBD2 (6 bases each). The CDR3 runs to 20 residues. Germline CDR1 and CDR2: LGHNA and YSLEER. With 0 bases removed from V and 0 bases from J, the gap between germline ends came to 21 bases. This CDR3 reads CASSQEGGGPVPNSYNEQFF. CDR3 sequence (DNA): TGCGCCAGCAGCCAAGAAGGGGGAGGCCCTGTCCCTAACTCCTACAATGAGCAGTTCTTC.

J is TRBJ2-1 and V is TRBV11-2, with D possibly called TRBD1 or TRBD2 (6 bases each). Trimming removed 1 base from V and 0 bases from J, with 7 bases in between. The germline V gene has CDR1 SGHAT and CDR2 FQNNGV. This CDR3 contains 15 residues. The DNA of the CDR3 is TGTGCCAGCAGCTTAGCGGGGGCCTCCTACAATGAGCAGTTCTTC. It yields the protein CASSLAGASYNEQFF.

The gene calls are TRBV5-6 and TRBJ2-5, with TRBD1 as a possible D gene (6 bases). The CDR3 extends over 13 amino acids. The V gene lost 1 base and the J gene lost 5 bases, with 9 bases spanning the gap. The germline CDR1 and CDR2 sequences are SGHDT and YYEEEE. The CDR3 protein is CASSLNRVETQYF. For the CDR3, the DNA is TGTGCCAGCAGCTTGAACAGGGTTGAGACCCAGTACTTC. Full variable domain (outside the CDR3, taken from reference TRBV5-6 and TRBJ2-5): DAGVTQSPTHLIKTRGQQVTLRCSPKSGHDTVSWYQQALGQGPQFIFQYYEEEERQRGNFPDRFSGHQFPNYSSELNVNALLLGDSALYLCASSLNRVETQYFGPGTRLLVL.

This rearrangement joins TRBV23-1 to TRBJ2-7; D remains ambiguous. TRBV23-1 is an ORF; its function is uncertain. This CDR3 spans 15 amino acids. The CDR3 DNA sequence: TGCGCAGACGCCAGAGGACCTACCAGCTCCTACGAGCAGTACTTC. This gives the protein CADARGPTSSYEQYF.

This clone appeared once. The chain links TRBV4-3 to TRBJ2-1, with D tentatively TRBD1 or TRBD2 (5 bases each). Germline values: CDR1 LGHNA, CDR2 YSLEER. The CDR3 loop spans 18 amino acids. Trimming pared 1 base from V and 0 bases from J, leaving 16 bases between. The CDR3 nucleotides read TGCGCCAGCAGCCAAGTCCTTTCGGGGCTCACCTCCTACAATGAGCAGTTCTTC. Its protein product is CASSQVLSGLTSYNEQFF.

This clone has just one count. The chain joins TRBV6-5 to TRBJ2-2, with 10 positions matching TRBD2. V shed 8 bases and J 6 bases; nucleotides not matched to a gene: 9. Germline assignment: CDR1 MNHEY and CDR2 SVGAGI. The CDR3 is 15 amino acids. In DNA form, the CDR3 reads TGTGCCAGCGTACTAGCGGGATGGAGTCCCGGGGAGCTGTTTTTT. Protein: CASVLAGWSPGELFF.

Details on this clone: The same CDR3 can be traced to other DNA sequences in this sample. Written as DNA, the CDR3 is TGTGCCAGTTCGGGGCGGGGAGGGAACACTGAAGCTTTCTTT. Its protein is CASSGRGGNTEAFF. The chain links TRBV19 to TRBJ1-1; a weak D match, TRBD1 (5 bases). V was shortened by 8 bases and J by 1 base, with 14 bases between the two germline ends. The CDR3 has 14 residues. CDR1 is LNHDA and CDR2 is SQIVND in the germline V gene (reference sequence). Full variable domain (rest looked up from reference TRBV19 and TRBJ1-1): DGGITQSPKYLFRKEGQNVTLSCEQNLNHDAMYWYRQDPGQGLRLIYYSQIVNDFQKGDIAEGYSVSREKKESFPLTVTSAQKNPTAFYLCASSGRGGNTEAFFGQGTRLTVV.